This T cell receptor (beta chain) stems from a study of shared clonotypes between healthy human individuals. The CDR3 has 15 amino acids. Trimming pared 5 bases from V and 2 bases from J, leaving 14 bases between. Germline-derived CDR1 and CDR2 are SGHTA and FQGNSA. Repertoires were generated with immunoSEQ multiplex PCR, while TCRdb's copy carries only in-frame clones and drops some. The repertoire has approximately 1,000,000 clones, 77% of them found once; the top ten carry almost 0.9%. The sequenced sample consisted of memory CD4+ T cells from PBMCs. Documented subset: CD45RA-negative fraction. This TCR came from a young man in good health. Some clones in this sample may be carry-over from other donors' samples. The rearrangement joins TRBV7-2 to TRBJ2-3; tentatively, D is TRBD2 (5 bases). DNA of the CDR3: TGTGCCAGCAGCCTAATTGGACTTCACACAGATACGCAGTATTTT. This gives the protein CASSLIGLHTDTQYF.